This T cell receptor beta chain came from a study of radiotherapy plus CTLA-4 blockade in lung cancer. Some clones are missing from TCRdb's copy, which holds only in-frame ones; the method was immunoSEQ multiplex PCR. The data hold around 70,000 clones, with around 81% observed a single time. This CDR3 region has 13 residues. Losses at the gene ends were 5 bases for V and 5 bases for J; bases not matched to a gene: 1. Germline V gene data show CDR1 as SQVTM and CDR2 as ANQGSEA. This TCR was recovered from a human donor with non-small cell lung cancer who had a partial response to radiotherapy plus ipilimumab. V and J are TRBV29-1 and TRBJ1-5; 12 positions agree with TRBD1. The sequences come from peripheral blood, collected from a patient treated with radiotherapy plus ipilimumab. CDR3 in DNA: TGCAGCGTTAGGGACAGGGGGCATCAGCCCCAGCATTTT. Translating gives CSVRDRGHQPQHF.